Reported below is one T cell receptor (beta chain). Its antigen is unknown. One end of the junction does not line up with germline, which may come from a read error. The TCR-sequenced patients were a few responders to pembrolizumab. This table comes from immunoSEQ multiplex PCR, and its TCRdb copy is limited to in-frame clones, with some not included. The sample has roughly 45,000 clones; over 60% are singletons. This specimen comes from a study of PD-1 blockade in mismatch repair-deficient tumors. The wider study: Enrolled about 2013-2017, patients had progressing, pretreated mismatch repair-deficient cancers of about a dozen types. Overall study results and limits: After pembrolizumab, tumor-resident clones rose rapidly, then generally contracted before radiologic responses.

The germline V gene has CDR1 SSHAT and CDR2 FNYEAQ (reference sequence). The CDR3 runs to 15 residues. The clonotype originates from an adult with mismatch repair-deficient cancer. The sequencing used PBMCs, collected before pembrolizumab treatment. The chain employs TRBV7-7 and TRBJ2-5; tentatively, D is TRBD2 (5 bases). The DNA for the CDR3 is TGTGCTAGCAGCCCAACTACTAGTTTGCAAGAGACCCAGTACTTC. Protein product: CASSPTTSLQETQYF.